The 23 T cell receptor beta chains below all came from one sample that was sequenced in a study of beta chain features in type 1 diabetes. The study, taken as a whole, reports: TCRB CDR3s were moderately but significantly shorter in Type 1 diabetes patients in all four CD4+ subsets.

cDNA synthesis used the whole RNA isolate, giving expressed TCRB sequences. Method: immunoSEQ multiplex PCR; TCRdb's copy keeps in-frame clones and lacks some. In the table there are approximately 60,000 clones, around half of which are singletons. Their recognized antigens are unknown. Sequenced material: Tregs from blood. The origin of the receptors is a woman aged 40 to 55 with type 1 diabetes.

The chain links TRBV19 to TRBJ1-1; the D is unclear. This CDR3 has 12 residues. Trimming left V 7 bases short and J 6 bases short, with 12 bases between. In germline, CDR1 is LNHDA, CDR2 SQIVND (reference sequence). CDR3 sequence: CASTDYTAEAFF. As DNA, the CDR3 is TGTGCCAGTACCGATTATACAGCTGAAGCTTTCTTT.

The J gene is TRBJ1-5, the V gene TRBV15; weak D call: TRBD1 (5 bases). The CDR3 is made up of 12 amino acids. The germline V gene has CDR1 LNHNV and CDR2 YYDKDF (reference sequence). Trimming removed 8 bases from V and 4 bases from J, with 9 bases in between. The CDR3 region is CATGTMNQPQHF. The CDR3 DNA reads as TGTGCCACCGGGACTATGAATCAGCCCCAGCATTTT.

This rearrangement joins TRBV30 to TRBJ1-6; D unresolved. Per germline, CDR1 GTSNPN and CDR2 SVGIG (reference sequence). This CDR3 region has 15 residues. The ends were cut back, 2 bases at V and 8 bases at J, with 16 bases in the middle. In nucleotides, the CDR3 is TGTGCCTGGAGTCTCCCCACGGGAAGGGATTCACCCCTCCACTTT. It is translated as CAWSLPTGRDSPLHF.

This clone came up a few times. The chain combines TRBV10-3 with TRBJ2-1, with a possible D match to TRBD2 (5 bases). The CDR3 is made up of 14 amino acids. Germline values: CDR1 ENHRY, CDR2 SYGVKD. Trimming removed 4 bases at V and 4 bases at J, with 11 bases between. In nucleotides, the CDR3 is TGTGCCATCAGTGTGTCCGGGGTTTACAATGAGCAGTTCTTC. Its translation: CAISVSGVYNEQFF.

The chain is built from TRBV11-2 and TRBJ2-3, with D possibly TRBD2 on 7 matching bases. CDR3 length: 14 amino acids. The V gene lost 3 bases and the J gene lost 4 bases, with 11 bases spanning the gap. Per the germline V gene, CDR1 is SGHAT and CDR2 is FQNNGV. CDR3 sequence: CASSLGGRADTQYF. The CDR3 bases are TGTGCCAGCAGCTTGGGGGGGCGCGCAGATACGCAGTATTTT.

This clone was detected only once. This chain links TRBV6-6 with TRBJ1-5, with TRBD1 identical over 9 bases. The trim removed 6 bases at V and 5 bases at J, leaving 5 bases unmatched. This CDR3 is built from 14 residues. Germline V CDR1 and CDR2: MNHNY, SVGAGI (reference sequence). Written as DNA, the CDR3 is TGTGCCAGCAGCCCACAGGGGGCGGATCAGCCCCAGCATTTT. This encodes CASSPQGADQPQHF.

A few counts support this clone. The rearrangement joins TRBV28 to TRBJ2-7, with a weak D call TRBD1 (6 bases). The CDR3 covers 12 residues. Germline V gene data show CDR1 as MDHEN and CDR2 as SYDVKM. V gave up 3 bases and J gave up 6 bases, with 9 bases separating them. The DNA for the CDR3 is TGTGCCAGCAGTTTCGGACAGAGCGAGCAGTACTTC. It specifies CASSFGQSEQYF.

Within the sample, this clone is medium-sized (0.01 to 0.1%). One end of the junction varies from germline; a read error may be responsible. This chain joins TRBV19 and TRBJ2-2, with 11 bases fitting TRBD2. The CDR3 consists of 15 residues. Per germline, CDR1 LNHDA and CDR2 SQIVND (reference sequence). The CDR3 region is CASGIAGGVTGELFF. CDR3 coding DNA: TGTGCCAGTGGTATAGCGGGAGGGGTCACCGGGGAGCTGTTTTTT.

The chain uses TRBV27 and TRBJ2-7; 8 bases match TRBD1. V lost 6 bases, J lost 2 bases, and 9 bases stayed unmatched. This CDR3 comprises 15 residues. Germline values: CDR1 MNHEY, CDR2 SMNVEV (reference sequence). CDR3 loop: CASSAFGQGAYEQYF. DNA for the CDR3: TGTGCCAGCAGCGCCTTTGGACAGGGAGCCTACGAGCAGTACTTC.

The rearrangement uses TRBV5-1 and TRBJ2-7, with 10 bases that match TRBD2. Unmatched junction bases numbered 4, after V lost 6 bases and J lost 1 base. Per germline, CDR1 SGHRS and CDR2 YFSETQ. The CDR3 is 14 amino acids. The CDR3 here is CASTSSGSSYEQYF. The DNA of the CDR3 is TGCGCCAGCACCTCTAGCGGGAGTTCCTACGAGCAGTACTTC.

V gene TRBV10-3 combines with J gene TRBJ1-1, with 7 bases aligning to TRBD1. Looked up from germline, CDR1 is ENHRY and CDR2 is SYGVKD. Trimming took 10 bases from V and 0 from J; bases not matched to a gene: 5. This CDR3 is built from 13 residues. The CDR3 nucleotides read TGTGCCAGCCTACAGGGGATGAACACTGAAGCTTTCTTT. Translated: CASLQGMNTEAFF.

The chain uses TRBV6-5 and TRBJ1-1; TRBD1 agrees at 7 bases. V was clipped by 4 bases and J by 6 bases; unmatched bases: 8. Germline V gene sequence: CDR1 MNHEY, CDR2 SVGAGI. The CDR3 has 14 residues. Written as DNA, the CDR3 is TGTGCCAGCAGTTTGAACCGGGACAGAGCTGAAGCTTTCTTT. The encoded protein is CASSLNRDRAEAFF.

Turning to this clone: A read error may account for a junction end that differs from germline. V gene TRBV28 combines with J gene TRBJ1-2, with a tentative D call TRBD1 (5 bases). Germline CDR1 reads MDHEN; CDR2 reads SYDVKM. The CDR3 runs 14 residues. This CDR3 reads CASSPPGGLRGYTF. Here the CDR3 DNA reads TGTGCCAGCAGTCCCCCCGGTGGGCTGCGGGGCTACACCTTT.

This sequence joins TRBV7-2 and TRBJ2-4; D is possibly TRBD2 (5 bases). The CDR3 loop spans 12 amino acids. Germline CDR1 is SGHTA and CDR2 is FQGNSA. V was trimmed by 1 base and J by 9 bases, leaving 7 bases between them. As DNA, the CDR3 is TGTGCCAGCAGCTTAGGGAGGACCATTCAGTACTTC. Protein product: CASSLGRTIQYF.

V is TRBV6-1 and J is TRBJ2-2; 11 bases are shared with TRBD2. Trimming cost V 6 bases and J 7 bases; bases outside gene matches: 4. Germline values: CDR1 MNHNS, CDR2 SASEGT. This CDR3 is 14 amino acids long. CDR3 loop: CASRPTSGVGELFF. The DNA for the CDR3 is TGTGCCAGCAGGCCGACTAGCGGGGTCGGGGAGCTGTTTTTT.

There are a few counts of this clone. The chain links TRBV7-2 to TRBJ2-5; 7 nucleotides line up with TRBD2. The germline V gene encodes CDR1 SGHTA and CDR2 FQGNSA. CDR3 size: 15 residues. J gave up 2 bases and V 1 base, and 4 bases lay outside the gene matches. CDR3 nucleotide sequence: TGTGCCAGCAGCTTAGGGCTAGCGGTTCAAGAGACCCAGTACTTC. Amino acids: CASSLGLAVQETQYF. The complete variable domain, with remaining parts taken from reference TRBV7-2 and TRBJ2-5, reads GAGVSQSPSNKVTEKGKDVELRCDPISGHTALYWYRQSLGQGLEFLIYFQGNSAPDKSGLPSDRFSAERTGGSVSTLTIQRTQQEDSAVYLCASSLGLAVQETQYFGPGTRLLVL.

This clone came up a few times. Here the CDR3 DNA reads TGTGCCATCAGCCGGGACTATAATTCACCCCTCCACTTT. It encodes CAISRDYNSPLHF. The chain joins TRBV10-3 to TRBJ1-6; D uncertain. The germline gives CDR1 ENHRY, CDR2 SYGVKD. The CDR3 extends over 13 amino acids. Trimming left V 6 bases short and J 3 bases short, with 6 bases between.

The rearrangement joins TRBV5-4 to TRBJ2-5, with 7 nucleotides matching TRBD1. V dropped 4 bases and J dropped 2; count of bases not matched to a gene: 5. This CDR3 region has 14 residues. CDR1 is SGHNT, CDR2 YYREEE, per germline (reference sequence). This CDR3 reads CASSPGTEQETQYF. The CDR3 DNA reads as TGTGCCAGCAGCCCCGGGACAGAACAAGAGACCCAGTACTTC.

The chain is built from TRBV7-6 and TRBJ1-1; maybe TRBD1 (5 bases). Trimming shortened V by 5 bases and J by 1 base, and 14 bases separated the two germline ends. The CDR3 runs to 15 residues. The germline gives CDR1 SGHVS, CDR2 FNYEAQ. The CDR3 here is CASSPYSTGNTEAFF. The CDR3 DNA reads TGTGCCAGCAGCCCATATTCAACAGGGAACACTGAAGCTTTCTTT.

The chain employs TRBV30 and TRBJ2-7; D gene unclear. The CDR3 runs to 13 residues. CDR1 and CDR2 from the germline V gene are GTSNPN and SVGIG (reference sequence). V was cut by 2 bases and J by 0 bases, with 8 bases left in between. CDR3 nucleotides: TGTGCCTGGAGTCTAGGAACCTCCTACGAGCAGTACTTC. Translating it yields CAWSLGTSYEQYF.

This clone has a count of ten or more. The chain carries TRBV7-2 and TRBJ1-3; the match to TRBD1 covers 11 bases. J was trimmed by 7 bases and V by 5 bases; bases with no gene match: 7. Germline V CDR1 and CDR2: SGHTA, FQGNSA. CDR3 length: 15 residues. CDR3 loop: CASSRLGDRGNTIYF. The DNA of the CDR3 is TGTGCCAGCAGCCGCCTGGGGGACAGGGGGAACACCATATATTTT.

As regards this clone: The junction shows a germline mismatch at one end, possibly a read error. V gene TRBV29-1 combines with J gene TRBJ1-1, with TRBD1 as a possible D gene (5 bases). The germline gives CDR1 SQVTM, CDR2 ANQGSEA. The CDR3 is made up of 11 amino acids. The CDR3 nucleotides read TGCAGCGTTGCGAACGAGGGACCCGGGGGCTTT. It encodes CSVANEGPGGF.

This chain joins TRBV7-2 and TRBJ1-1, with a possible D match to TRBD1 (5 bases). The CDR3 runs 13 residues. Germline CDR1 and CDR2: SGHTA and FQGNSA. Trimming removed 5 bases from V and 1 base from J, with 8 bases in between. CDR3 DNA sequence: TGTGCCAGCAGCCTCGGACAGAACACTGAAGCTTTCTTT. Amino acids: CASSLGQNTEAFF. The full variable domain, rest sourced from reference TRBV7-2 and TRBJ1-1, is GAGVSQSPSNKVTEKGKDVELRCDPISGHTALYWYRQSLGQGLEFLIYFQGNSAPDKSGLPSDRFSAERTGGSVSTLTIQRTQQEDSAVYLCASSLGQNTEAFFGQGTRLTVV.